This TCR beta chain was observed in a study of Ad26.COV2.S vaccination and SARS-CoV-2 variants. On the study more broadly: The authors gave Ad26.COV2.S intramuscularly, either once or twice 56 days apart. General study findings and limits: In TCR breadth and depth analyses, total T cell responses may have been underestimated.

Treatment defined: roughly 18 received Ad26.COV2.S at low or high dose, single or two shots; about five received placebo; per-sample allocation not given. After the first vaccine or placebo injection, samples were drawn on day 63. Here immunoSEQ multiplex PCR was the method, and the copy in TCRdb shows in-frame clones only, minus some. The data contain fewer than 400,000 clones, around four fifths of them singletons. Points on this clone: The antigen remains unidentified.

The TCR originated in a person between 18 and 60 years old who received the Ad26.COV2.S COVID-19 vaccine or a placebo. The sample in question was peripheral blood, obtained in a trial of Ad26.COV2.S vaccine versus placebo.

For the CDR3, the DNA is TGTGCCAGCACGACAGGGCCCACTTTAAATTCACCCCTCCACTTT. Translated: CASTTGPTLNSPLHF. The rearrangement joins TRBV2 to TRBJ1-6, with 7 bases lining up with TRBD1. Germline V CDR1 and CDR2: SNHLY, FYNNEI. This CDR3 spans 15 amino acids. Germline trimming cut 7 bases from V and 7 bases from J; bases unmatched to any gene: 10.